Following are 29 T cell receptor beta chains from one sample sequenced in a study of blood T cell repertoires in COVID-19. Some clones are missing from TCRdb's copy, which holds only in-frame ones; the method was immunoSEQ multiplex PCR. The table shows tens of thousands of clones, with roughly 79% occurring only once. Material: peripheral blood. These receptors originate from a human donor in a cohort sampled during active COVID-19.

This clone was recorded only once. The CDR3 protein is CAWSVGLAANEQFF. The CDR3 DNA follows: TGTGCCTGGAGTGTGGGACTAGCTGCCAATGAGCAGTTCTTC. V and J are TRBV30 and TRBJ2-1, with 9 nucleotides matching TRBD2. V lost 0 bases to trimming and J lost 6 bases; unmatched junction nucleotides: 3. Germline CDR1 reads GTSNPN; CDR2 reads SVGIG (reference sequence). The CDR3 covers 14 residues.

This clone is a singleton in its sample. The rearrangement links TRBV2 to TRBJ2-1; 9 nucleotides line up with TRBD2. Trimming removed 3 bases from V and 6 bases from J; junction bases left unmatched: 6. This CDR3 is built from 15 residues. Looked up from germline, CDR1 is SNHLY and CDR2 is FYNNEI. The CDR3, as DNA: TGTGCCAGCAGTGATTTGGGACTAGCAGGCAATGAGCAGTTCTTC. It codes for CASSDLGLAGNEQFF.

The chain carries TRBV20-1 and TRBJ1-2, with no clear D. Germline CDR1 and CDR2: DFQATT and SNEGSKA (reference sequence). The CDR3 consists of 13 residues. Trimming left V 3 bases short and J 3 bases short, with 11 bases between. The CDR3 DNA reads as TGCAGTGCTAGTATGAGCTCGTACTATGGCTACACCTTC. Encoded protein: CSASMSSYYGYTF.

The genes are TRBV19 and TRBJ1-5; a weak D match, TRBD1 (6 bases). Trimming stripped 5 bases from V and 0 bases from J, with 14 bases between. Germline values: CDR1 LNHDA, CDR2 SQIVND (reference sequence). This CDR3 spans 16 amino acids. CDR3 bases: TGTGCCAGTAGTCCCCACAGGGAGCATAGCAATCAGCCCCAGCATTTT. This encodes CASSPHREHSNQPQHF.

The chain employs TRBV19 and TRBJ1-4; 8 bases are shared with TRBD1. Germline loops: CDR1 LNHDA, CDR2 SQIVND (reference sequence). The CDR3 contains 16 residues. Trimming took 5 bases from V and 0 from J; bases not matched to a gene: 5. The CDR3 DNA reads TGTGCCAGTAGTTCCGGGGGACAGGCAACTAATGAAAAACTGTTTTTT. Protein: CASSSGGQATNEKLFF. The variable domain in full, with the rest retrieved from reference TRBV19 and TRBJ1-4, is DGGITQSPKYLFRKEGQNVTLSCEQNLNHDAMYWYRQDPGQGLRLIYYSQIVNDFQKGDIAEGYSVSREKKESFPLTVTSAQKNPTAFYLCASSSGGQATNEKLFFGSGTQLSVL.

The chain couples TRBV7-2 to TRBJ2-7, with 7 bases lining up with TRBD2. The CDR3 spans 14 residues. Per germline, CDR1 SGHTA and CDR2 FQGNSA. V trimming: 1 base; J trimming: 11 bases; junction bases outside the gene matches: 11. The CDR3 is CASSLGLAGEKKYF. The CDR3 nucleotides are TGTGCCAGCAGCTTAGGTTTGGCGGGAGAAAAGAAGTACTTC.

J is TRBJ1-2 and V is TRBV4-1; 7 bases are shared with TRBD1. This CDR3 comprises 15 residues. Germline loops: CDR1 MGHRA, CDR2 YSYEKL. V gave up 4 bases and J gave up 6 bases; unmatched junction bases: 11. CDR3 in DNA: TGCGCCAGCAGCCGGAACATAGACAGGGTCGATGGCTACACCTTC. It specifies CASSRNIDRVDGYTF.

This chain uses TRBV10-3 with TRBJ2-1; D perhaps matches TRBD2 (6 bases). V lost 6 bases and J 10 bases, leaving 16 bases between the germline ends. The CDR3 loop spans 13 amino acids. The germline CDR1 and CDR2 sequences are ENHRY and SYGVKD. DNA for the CDR3: TGTGCCATCAGGGACACGGACTACCAAGAGCAGTTCTTC. It codes for CAIRDTDYQEQFF.

The chain recombines TRBV28 with TRBJ2-7; the D gene is possibly TRBD2 (6 bases). CDR3 length: 13 amino acids. Germline CDR1 MDHEN, CDR2 SYDVKM. The ends were cut back, 7 bases at V and 7 bases at J, with 17 bases in the middle. The chain's CDR3 is CASISAGRFEQYF. CDR3 nucleotide sequence: TGTGCCAGCATCTCAGCCGGGAGATTTGAGCAGTACTTC.

This clone was detected a few times. The chain combines TRBV3-1 (or the pseudogene TRBV3-2) with TRBJ2-2; 8 nucleotides agree with TRBD1. After removal of 2 bases from V and 1 base from J, the junction contained 3 bases not matched to a gene. The CDR3 contains 16 residues. Germline CDR1 reads LGHDT; CDR2 reads YNNKEL (reference sequence). This chain's CDR3 is CASSQTGQVNTGELFF. Here the CDR3 DNA reads TGTGCCAGCAGCCAAACGGGACAGGTGAACACCGGGGAGCTGTTTTTT.

This sequence joins TRBV5-1 and TRBJ2-7; 9 nucleotides align to TRBD2. J lost 0 bases, V lost 5 bases, and 3 bases had no gene match. Germline V gene sequence: CDR1 SGHRS, CDR2 YFSETQ. CDR3 length: 14 amino acids. Written as DNA, the CDR3 is TGCGCCAGCAGTGGCGGGGGGGACTCCTACGAGCAGTACTTC. It is translated as CASSGGGDSYEQYF.

J is TRBJ2-7 and V is TRBV27; 13 nucleotides align to TRBD2. This CDR3 contains 17 residues. CDR1 is MNHEY, CDR2 SMNVEV, per germline (reference sequence). V lost 3 bases and J lost 3; bases outside the gene matches: 8. The CDR3 DNA follows: TGTGCCAGCAGTTTCGGACTAGCGGGAGCCCGGCGCTACGAGCAGTACTTC. Encoded protein: CASSFGLAGARRYEQYF.

CDR3 sequence (DNA): TGTGCCAGCAGTTTATCGCCAGTCAATCAGCCCCAGCATTTT. Translating it yields CASSLSPVNQPQHF. The rearrangement links TRBV28 to TRBJ1-5, with D uncertain. This CDR3 is 14 amino acids long. The V end lost 1 base, the J end lost 3 bases, and 7 bases lay between the germline ends. Germline V gives CDR1 MDHEN, CDR2 SYDVKM.

The rearrangement joins TRBV18 to TRBJ2-5; 7 positions match TRBD1. V gave up 3 bases and J gave up 7 bases; unmatched junction bases: 11. Germline CDR1 KGHSH, CDR2 LQKENI. CDR3 length equals 15 residues. CDR3 nucleotides: TGTGCCAGCTCACCCCCGACGGGACAGAGGGGGACCCAGTACTTC. Amino acids: CASSPPTGQRGTQYF.

This clone occurred a few times. This specimen includes other DNA sequences encoding the same CDR3. The J gene is TRBJ2-6, the V gene TRBV19, with a possible D match to TRBD2 (6 bases). Trimming stripped 7 bases from V and 0 bases from J, with 13 bases between. Germline lookup yields CDR1 LNHDA and CDR2 SQIVND (reference sequence). CDR3 size: 16 residues. CDR3 coding DNA: TGTGCCAGTACCTCCCCGGGAGTCTCTGGGGCCAACGTCCTGACTTTC. Protein sequence: CASTSPGVSGANVLTF.

V and J are TRBV7-2 and TRBJ1-5, with no clear D. Germline-derived CDR1 and CDR2 are SGHTA and FQGNSA. V was pared by 1 base and J by 1 base, with 5 bases between. This CDR3 contains 14 residues. Here the CDR3 DNA reads TGTGCCAGCAGCTTAGGTCGGAGCAATCAGCCCCAGCATTTT. Residues: CASSLGRSNQPQHF.

The chain uses TRBV7-9 and TRBJ2-7; TRBD1 is a possible D gene (6 bases). CDR3 size: 18 residues. CDR1 and CDR2 (germline): SEHNR, FQNEAQ (reference sequence). V was clipped by 4 bases and J by 3 bases, with 25 bases between them. CDR3 sequence (DNA): TGTGCCAGCAGCTACGGGGTTACTGGGGGCCTAGTAGGCTACGAGCAGTACTTC. Its protein is CASSYGVTGGLVGYEQYF.

This clone has only a few counts. J is TRBJ1-4 and V is TRBV4-1; D is unclear. Germline V gene data show CDR1 as MGHRA and CDR2 as YSYEKL. The CDR3 covers 16 residues. The V and J ends lost 0 bases and 3 bases respectively, with 11 bases between them. The CDR3 here is CASSQDEVRSNEKLFF. The CDR3 bases are TGCGCCAGCAGCCAAGATGAGGTTCGGTCTAATGAAAAACTGTTTTTT.

The J gene is TRBJ1-1, the V gene TRBV25-1, with D uncertain. Per the germline V gene, CDR1 is MGHDK and CDR2 is SYGVNS. V lost 9 bases to trimming and J lost 4 bases, with 18 bases between them. The CDR3 is 14 amino acids. CDR3 DNA sequence: TGTGCCAGTACCCCGGGATTCGGAGGCACTGAAGCTTTCTTT. Its translation is CASTPGFGGTEAFF.

The V call is TRBV12-3 or TRBV12-4, the J call TRBJ1-4, with TRBD1 matching 10 bases. The CDR3 is made up of 13 amino acids. Trimming at V came to 6 bases and at J to 7 bases, leaving 2 bases not matched to a gene. The CDR3 sequence: CASSGQGVEKLFF. DNA of the CDR3: TGTGCCAGCAGCGGACAGGGGGTTGAAAAACTGTTTTTT.

This clone was picked up one time. The gene calls are TRBV5-5 and TRBJ1-2, with D hard to call. This CDR3 is built from 15 residues. Germline V gene sequence: CDR1 SGHKS, CDR2 YYEKEE (reference sequence). The V end was cut by 0 bases, the J end by 4 bases, with 13 bases between. This CDR3 reads CASSLVESPLYGYTF. The CDR3 bases are TGTGCCAGCAGCTTGGTCGAGTCCCCGCTCTATGGCTACACCTTC.

The rearrangement uses TRBV3-1 (or the pseudogene TRBV3-2) and TRBJ2-7, with D tentatively TRBD2 (6 bases). The CDR3 is made up of 13 amino acids. Germline CDR1 LGHDT, CDR2 YNNKEL (reference sequence). Deletions cut 6 bases from V and 2 bases from J, with 11 bases between. The CDR3 loop reads CASRTRRAYEQYF. CDR3 nucleotide sequence: TGTGCCAGCAGAACAAGGAGGGCCTACGAGCAGTACTTC.

This sequence joins TRBV6-5 and TRBJ2-7; 9 bases are a match to TRBD2. V dropped 5 bases and J dropped 2; count of bases not matched to a gene: 4. This CDR3 region has 14 residues. In germline, CDR1 is MNHEY, CDR2 SVGAGI. CDR3 DNA: TGTGCCAGCAGTCGGACTAGCGAGACCTACGAGCAGTACTTC. It translates to CASSRTSETYEQYF.

This chain links TRBV30 with TRBJ1-2, with a tentative D call TRBD1 (5 bases). Looked up from germline, CDR1 is GTSNPN and CDR2 is SVGIG (reference sequence). The CDR3 totals 13 residues. Trimming took off 3 bases at V and 0 bases at J, with 8 bases between the two ends. The CDR3 loop reads CAWRGHANYGYTF. The CDR3 DNA reads as TGTGCCTGGAGGGGGCATGCTAACTATGGCTACACCTTC.

The chain recombines TRBV7-2 with TRBJ1-6; D unresolved. Trimming stripped 8 bases from V and 4 bases from J, with 9 bases between. The CDR3 sequence is 13 residues long. Germline V gene sequence: CDR1 SGHTA, CDR2 FQGNSA. This chain's CDR3 is CASASAYNSPLHF. The CDR3 DNA sequence: TGTGCCAGCGCGAGCGCATATAATTCACCCCTCCACTTT. The variable domain in full, completed from reference TRBV7-2 and TRBJ1-6, reads GAGVSQSPSNKVTEKGKDVELRCDPISGHTALYWYRQSLGQGLEFLIYFQGNSAPDKSGLPSDRFSAERTGGSVSTLTIQRTQQEDSAVYLCASASAYNSPLHFGNGTRLTVT.

The chain recombines TRBV7-2 with TRBJ2-7; D possibly corresponds to TRBD2 (6 bases). The V gene lost 4 bases and the J gene lost 2 bases, with 15 bases spanning the gap. The CDR3 totals 15 residues. Germline V CDR1 and CDR2: SGHTA, FQGNSA. CDR3 DNA: TGTGCCAGCAGCTCCAGAGCGGGTTACGCCTACGAGCAGTACTTC. Protein: CASSSRAGYAYEQYF. Complete variable domain (other parts from reference TRBV7-2 and TRBJ2-7): GAGVSQSPSNKVTEKGKDVELRCDPISGHTALYWYRQSLGQGLEFLIYFQGNSAPDKSGLPSDRFSAERTGGSVSTLTIQRTQQEDSAVYLCASSSRAGYAYEQYFGPGTRLTVT.

V and J are TRBV7-6 and TRBJ2-7; 11 bases fit TRBD1. The junction had 14 bases not matched to a gene; V was cut back by 6 bases and J by 1 base. The CDR3 is 18 residues long. CDR1 and CDR2 (germline): SGHVS, FNYEAQ. The CDR3 nucleotides are TGTGCCAGCAGTCGACCCGGGACAGGGGGAGTTGGATCCTACGAGCAGTACTTC. It yields the protein CASSRPGTGGVGSYEQYF. Variable domain in full (rest from reference TRBV7-6 and TRBJ2-7): GAGVSQSPRYKVTKRGQDVALRCDPISGHVSLYWYRQALGQGPEFLTYFNYEAQQDKSGLPNDRFSAERPEGSISTLTIQRTEQRDSAMYRCASSRPGTGGVGSYEQYFGPGTRLTVT.

This chain connects TRBV19 to TRBJ2-7, with D possibly TRBD2 on 7 matching bases. Germline V gene sequence: CDR1 LNHDA, CDR2 SQIVND (reference sequence). CDR3 length: 15 residues. The V and J ends lost 3 bases and 7 bases respectively, with 19 bases between them. CDR3 in DNA: TGTGCCAGTAGTATTCTCGGAGGGGGGGTTGGTGAGCAGTACTTC. Protein product: CASSILGGGVGEQYF.

This clone was detected only a few times. The V call is TRBV21-1, the J call TRBJ2-7; the DNA was not compared with TRBD2, the D call given in the table. TRBV21-1 has pseudogene status. The CDR3 extends over 16 amino acids. The CDR3 sequence: CASSRCKTSMIDEQYF. CDR3 coding DNA: TGTGCCAGCAGCAGGTGTAAAACTAGTATGATCGACGAGCAGTACTTC.